The 4 T cell receptor beta chains in this list originate from one sample, sequenced in a study of blood T cell repertoires in COVID-19. Repertoires were generated with immunoSEQ multiplex PCR, while TCRdb's copy carries only in-frame clones and drops some. The sample lists about 210,000 clones; roughly 78% were seen once. Source material: peripheral blood. Source of these receptors: a woman aged 40 to 49 with acute or convalescent COVID-19.

This clone was counted only a few times. Compared with germline, one end of the junction differs, possibly owing to a read error. V usage is TRBV6-2 or TRBV6-3 and J usage is TRBJ2-7; 8 bases agree with TRBD2. The germline CDR1 and CDR2 sequences are MNHEY and SVGEGT. This CDR3 region has 13 residues. CDR3 region: CASSPPQERESRF. The CDR3, as DNA: TGTGCCAGCAGTCCCCCCCAAGAGCGGGAGAGTCGCTTC.

This chain connects TRBV14 to TRBJ1-2, with TRBD1 as a possible D gene (5 bases). The germline CDR1 and CDR2 sequences are SGHDN and FVKESK. V was shortened by 1 base and J by 4 bases, with 7 bases between the two germline ends. This CDR3 has 13 amino acids. The CDR3 DNA reads TGTGCCAGCAGCCAAGTTGGGGCCTATGGCTACACCTTC. Encoded protein: CASSQVGAYGYTF. Together with reference TRBV14 and TRBJ1-2, the CDR3 gives the full variable domain: EAGVTQFPSHSVIEKGQTVTLRCDPISGHDNLYWYRRVMGKEIKFLLHFVKESKQDESGMPNNRFLAERTGGTYSTLKVQPAELEDSGVYFCASSQVGAYGYTFGSGTRLTVV.

The V call is TRBV6-2 or TRBV6-3, the J call TRBJ2-3, with a possible D match to TRBD1 (6 bases). Germline CDR1 and CDR2: MNHEY and SVGEGT. The germline V and J ends were trimmed by 5 bases and 1 base, with 16 bases remaining between them. There are 16 residues in the CDR3. The CDR3 spells CASSIIDRRRTDTQYF. DNA for the CDR3: TGTGCCAGCAGTATTATTGACAGGAGACGCACAGATACGCAGTATTTT.

V usage is TRBV10-3 and J usage is TRBJ2-1; no clear D. The germline gives CDR1 ENHRY, CDR2 SYGVKD. V lost 0 bases and J 6 bases, leaving 6 bases between the germline ends. CDR3 length: 13 residues. The CDR3 nucleotides are TGTGCCATCAGTGAGTCCATCAGCAATGAGCAGTTCTTC. Protein sequence: CAISESISNEQFF.